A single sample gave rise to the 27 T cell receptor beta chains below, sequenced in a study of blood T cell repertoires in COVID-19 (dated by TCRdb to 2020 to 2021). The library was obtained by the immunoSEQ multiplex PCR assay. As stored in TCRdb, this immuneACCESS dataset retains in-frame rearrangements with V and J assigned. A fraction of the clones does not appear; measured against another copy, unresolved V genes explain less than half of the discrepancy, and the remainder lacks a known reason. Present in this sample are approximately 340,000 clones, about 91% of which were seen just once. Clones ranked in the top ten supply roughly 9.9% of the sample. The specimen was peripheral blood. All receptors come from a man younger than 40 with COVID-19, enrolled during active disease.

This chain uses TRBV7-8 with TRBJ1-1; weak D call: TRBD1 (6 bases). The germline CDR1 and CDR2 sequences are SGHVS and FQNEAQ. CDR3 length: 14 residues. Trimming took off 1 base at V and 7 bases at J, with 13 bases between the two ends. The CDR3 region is CASSLVGGQIEAFF. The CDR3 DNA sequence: TGTGCCAGCAGCTTAGTAGGTGGACAGATTGAAGCTTTCTTT.

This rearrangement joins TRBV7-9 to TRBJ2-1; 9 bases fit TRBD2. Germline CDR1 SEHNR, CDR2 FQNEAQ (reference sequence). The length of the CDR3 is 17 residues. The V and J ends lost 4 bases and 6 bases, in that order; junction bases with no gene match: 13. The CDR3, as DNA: TGTGCCAGCAGCTCGACCGACATTGAGACTAGCGGCAATGAGCAGTTCTTC. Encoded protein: CASSSTDIETSGNEQFF.

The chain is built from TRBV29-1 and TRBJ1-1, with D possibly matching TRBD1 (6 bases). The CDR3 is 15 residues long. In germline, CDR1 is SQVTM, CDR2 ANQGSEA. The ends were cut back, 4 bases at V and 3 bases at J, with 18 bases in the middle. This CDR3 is CSVVPHRVGDTEAFF. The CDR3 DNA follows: TGCAGCGTTGTTCCCCACAGGGTAGGGGACACTGAAGCTTTCTTT.

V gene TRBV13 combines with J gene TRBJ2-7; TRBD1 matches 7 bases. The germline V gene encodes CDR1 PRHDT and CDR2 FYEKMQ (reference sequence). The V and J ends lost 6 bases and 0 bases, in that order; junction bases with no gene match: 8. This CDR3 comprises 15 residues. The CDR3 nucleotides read TGTGCCAGCAGTCTACAGGGGATTTCCTCCTACGAGCAGTACTTC. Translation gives CASSLQGISSYEQYF.

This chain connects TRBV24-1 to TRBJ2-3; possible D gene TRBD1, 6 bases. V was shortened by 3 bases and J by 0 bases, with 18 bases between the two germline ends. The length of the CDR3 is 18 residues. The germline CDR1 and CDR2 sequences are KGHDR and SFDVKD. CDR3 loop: CATSDGGPLDLSTDTQYF. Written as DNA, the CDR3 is TGTGCCACCAGTGATGGGGGCCCACTTGACCTTAGCACAGATACGCAGTATTTT.

The CDR3 sequence: CASSPEVGTGDTGELFF. Here the CDR3 DNA reads TGTGCCAGCAGCCCAGAGGTGGGGACAGGGGATACCGGGGAGCTGTTTTTT. The rearrangement joins TRBV21-1 to TRBJ2-2; TRBD1 is the table's D call and was not checked against the DNA. TRBV21-1 counts as a pseudogene. This CDR3 has 17 amino acids.

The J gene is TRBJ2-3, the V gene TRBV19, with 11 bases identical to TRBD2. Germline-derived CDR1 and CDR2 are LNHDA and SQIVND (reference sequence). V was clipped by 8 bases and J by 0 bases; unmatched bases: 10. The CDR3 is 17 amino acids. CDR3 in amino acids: CASLSGGADLSTDTQYF. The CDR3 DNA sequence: TGTGCCAGTCTTAGCGGGGGGGCCGACCTTAGCACAGATACGCAGTATTTT.

CDR3 residues: CASSRRLAGEGTQYF. The CDR3 bases are TGTGCCAGCAGCCGTCGACTAGCGGGAGAAGGTACGCAGTATTTT. V is TRBV4-2 and J is TRBJ2-3; TRBD2 matches at 12 bases. This CDR3 spans 15 amino acids. Germline CDR1 reads LGHNA; CDR2 reads YNFKEQ. V lost 4 bases, J lost 8 bases, and 7 bases stayed unmatched.

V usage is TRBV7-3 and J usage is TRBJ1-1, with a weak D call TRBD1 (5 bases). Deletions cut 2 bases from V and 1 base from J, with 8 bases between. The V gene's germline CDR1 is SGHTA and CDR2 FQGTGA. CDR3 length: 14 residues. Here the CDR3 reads CASSLGAANTEAFF. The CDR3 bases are TGTGCCAGCAGCTTAGGGGCAGCGAACACTGAAGCTTTCTTT.

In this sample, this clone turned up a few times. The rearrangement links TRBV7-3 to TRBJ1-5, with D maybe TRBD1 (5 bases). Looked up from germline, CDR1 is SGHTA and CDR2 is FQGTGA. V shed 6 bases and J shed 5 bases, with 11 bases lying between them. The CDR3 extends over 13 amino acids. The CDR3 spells CASSPRGDQPQHF. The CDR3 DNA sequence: TGTGCCAGCAGTCCCCGGGGGGATCAGCCCCAGCATTTT.

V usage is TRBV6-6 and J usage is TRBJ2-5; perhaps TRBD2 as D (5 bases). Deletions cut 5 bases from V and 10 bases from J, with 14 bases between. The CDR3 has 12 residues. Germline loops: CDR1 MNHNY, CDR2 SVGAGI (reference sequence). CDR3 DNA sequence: TGTGCCAGCAGTCCTAGGACCGGGGACCAGTACTTC. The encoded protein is CASSPRTGDQYF.

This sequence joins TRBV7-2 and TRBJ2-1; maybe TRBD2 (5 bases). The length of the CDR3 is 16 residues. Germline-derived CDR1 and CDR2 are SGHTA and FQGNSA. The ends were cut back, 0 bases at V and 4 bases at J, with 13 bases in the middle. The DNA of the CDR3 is TGTGCCAGCAGCTTAGCTCTGACGGGAAGGTACAATGAGCAGTTCTTC. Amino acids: CASSLALTGRYNEQFF.

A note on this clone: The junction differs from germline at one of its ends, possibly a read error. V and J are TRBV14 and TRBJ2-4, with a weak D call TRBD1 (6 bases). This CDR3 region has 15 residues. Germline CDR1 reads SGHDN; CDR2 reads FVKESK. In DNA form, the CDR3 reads TGTGCCAGCAGCCAAGCCTGGACAGCCCAAAACATTCAGTACTTC. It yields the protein CASSQAWTAQNIQYF.

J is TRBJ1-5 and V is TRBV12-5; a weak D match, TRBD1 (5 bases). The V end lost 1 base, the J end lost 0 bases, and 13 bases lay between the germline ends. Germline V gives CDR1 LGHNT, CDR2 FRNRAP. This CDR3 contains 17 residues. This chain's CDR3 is CASGLGQGRGSNQPQHF. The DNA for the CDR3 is TGTGCTAGTGGTTTGGGCCAGGGAAGGGGTAGCAATCAGCCCCAGCATTTT.

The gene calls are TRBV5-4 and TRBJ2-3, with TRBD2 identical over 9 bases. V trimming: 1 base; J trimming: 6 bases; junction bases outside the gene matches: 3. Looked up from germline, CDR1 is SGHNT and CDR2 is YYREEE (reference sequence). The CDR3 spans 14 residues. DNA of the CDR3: TGTGCCAGCAGCTTGCGTGGACTAGCGGATACGCAGTATTTT. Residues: CASSLRGLADTQYF.

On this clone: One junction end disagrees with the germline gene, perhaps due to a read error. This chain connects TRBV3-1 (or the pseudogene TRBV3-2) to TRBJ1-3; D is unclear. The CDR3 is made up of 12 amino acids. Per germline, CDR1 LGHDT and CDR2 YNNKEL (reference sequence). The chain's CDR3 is CASSQLDAGPYF. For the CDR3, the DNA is TGTGCCAGCAGCCAGCTTGATGCGGGTCCTTACTTT.

The CDR3 DNA follows: TGTGCCAGCAGCTCTGGCCCTACAGGGTACAATGAGCAGTTCTTC. This translates into CASSSGPTGYNEQFF. The J gene is TRBJ2-1, the V gene TRBV7-3, with D maybe TRBD1 (6 bases). Trimming pared 4 bases from V and 4 bases from J, leaving 14 bases between. Germline values: CDR1 SGHTA, CDR2 FQGTGA. The CDR3 extends over 15 amino acids.

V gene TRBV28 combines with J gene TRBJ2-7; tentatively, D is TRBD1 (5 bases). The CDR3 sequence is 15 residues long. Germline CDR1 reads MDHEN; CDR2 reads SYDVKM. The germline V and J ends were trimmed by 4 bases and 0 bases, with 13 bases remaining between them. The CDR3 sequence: CASSSPTGYSYEQYF. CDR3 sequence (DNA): TGTGCCAGCAGTTCACCTACAGGTTACTCCTACGAGCAGTACTTC.

CDR3 in amino acids: CASSREGSYNEQFF. Written as DNA, the CDR3 is TGTGCCAGCAGCCGGGAGGGTTCCTACAATGAGCAGTTCTTC. The rearrangement uses TRBV3-1 (or the pseudogene TRBV3-2) and TRBJ2-1; 7 nucleotides align to TRBD2. The CDR3 is 14 residues long. J gave up 1 base and V 4 bases, and 1 base lay outside the gene matches. Germline values: CDR1 LGHDT, CDR2 YNNKEL (reference sequence).

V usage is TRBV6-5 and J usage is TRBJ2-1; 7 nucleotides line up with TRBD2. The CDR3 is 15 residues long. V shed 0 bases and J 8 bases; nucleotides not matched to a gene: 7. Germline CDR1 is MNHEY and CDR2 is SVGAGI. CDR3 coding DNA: TGTGCCAGCAGTTACTCGGGGGGGATTGTAGATGAGCAGTTCTTC. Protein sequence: CASSYSGGIVDEQFF.

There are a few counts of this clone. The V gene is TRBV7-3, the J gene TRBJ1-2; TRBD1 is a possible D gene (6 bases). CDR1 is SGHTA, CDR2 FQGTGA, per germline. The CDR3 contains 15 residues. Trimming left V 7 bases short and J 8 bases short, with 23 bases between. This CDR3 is CASKGDGGAAFGYTF. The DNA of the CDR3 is TGTGCCAGCAAGGGGGATGGGGGCGCAGCTTTCGGCTACACCTTC.

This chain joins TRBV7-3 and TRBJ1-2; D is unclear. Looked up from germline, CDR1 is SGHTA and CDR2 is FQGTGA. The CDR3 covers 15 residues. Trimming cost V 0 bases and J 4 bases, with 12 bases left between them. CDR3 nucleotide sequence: TGTGCCAGCAGCTTAACCCCGGGCGAGGGCTATGGCTACACCTTC. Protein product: CASSLTPGEGYGYTF.

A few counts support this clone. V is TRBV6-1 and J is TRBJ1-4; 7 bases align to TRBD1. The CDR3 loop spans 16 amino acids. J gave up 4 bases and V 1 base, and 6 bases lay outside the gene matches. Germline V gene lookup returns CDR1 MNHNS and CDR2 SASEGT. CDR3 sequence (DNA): TGTGCCAGCAGTGAAGTGAAGGGGGCGGGTAATGAAAAACTGTTTTTT. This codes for CASSEVKGAGNEKLFF.

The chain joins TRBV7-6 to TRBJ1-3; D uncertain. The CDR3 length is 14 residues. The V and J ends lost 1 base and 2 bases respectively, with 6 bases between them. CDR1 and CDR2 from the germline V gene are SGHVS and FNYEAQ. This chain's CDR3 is CASSLGGAGNTIYF. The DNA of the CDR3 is TGTGCCAGCAGCTTAGGAGGAGCTGGAAACACCATATATTTT.

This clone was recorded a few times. CDR3 sequence reads: CASSHDDRVRQPQHF. The CDR3 coding sequence is TGCGCCAGCAGTCATGATGACAGGGTTCGACAGCCCCAGCATTTT. V usage is TRBV23-1 and J usage is TRBJ1-5; 7 nucleotides line up with TRBD1. TRBV23-1 is designated an ORF whose function remains uncertain. Germline trimming cut 3 bases from V and 7 bases from J; bases unmatched to any gene: 9. CDR3 length: 15 residues.

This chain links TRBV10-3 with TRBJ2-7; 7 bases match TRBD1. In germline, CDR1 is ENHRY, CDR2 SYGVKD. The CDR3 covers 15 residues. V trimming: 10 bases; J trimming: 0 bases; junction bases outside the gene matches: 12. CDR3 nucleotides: TGTGCCACCCAGGGTGGTACAGGGGTCTCCTACGAGCAGTACTTC. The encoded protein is CATQGGTGVSYEQYF.

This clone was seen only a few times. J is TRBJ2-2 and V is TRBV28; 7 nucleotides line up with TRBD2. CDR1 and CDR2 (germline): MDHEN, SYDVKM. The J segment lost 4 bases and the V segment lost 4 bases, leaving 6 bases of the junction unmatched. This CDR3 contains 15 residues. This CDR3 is CASSYAGVATGELFF. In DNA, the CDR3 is TGTGCCAGCAGTTATGCGGGAGTGGCCACCGGGGAGCTGTTTTTT.